This entry describes one T cell receptor beta chain. This record comes from a study of blood T cell repertoires in COVID-19. Study details: Samples of COVID-19 (acute and convalescent) were obtained from the United States, Italy and Spain. PBMCs, B-cell-depleted T cells, or T cells provided the cDNA or gDNA that made up the material.

This CDR3 spans 14 amino acids. V was clipped by 6 bases and J by 4 bases, with 13 bases between them. Germline-derived CDR1 and CDR2 are MNHNY and SVGAGI (reference sequence). The authors' processing: Reference gene primer amplification in the assay estimated nucleated cell counts. Assay used: immunoSEQ multiplex PCR; TCRdb lists only in-frame clones, some missing. V and J calls and clone size are as listed in that table; D and trimming were resolved from the DNA. Found here are 77,000 or so clones, approximately 89% of them singletons; the top ten hold roughly 5%. The receptor was derived from an elderly man with acute or convalescent COVID-19. The material sequenced was peripheral blood. The V gene is TRBV6-6, the J gene TRBJ1-5; D is perhaps TRBD1 (5 bases). The CDR3: CASRPRVSNQPQHF. In DNA form, the CDR3 reads TGTGCCAGCAGACCCAGGGTTTCGAATCAGCCCCAGCATTTT.